This TCR beta chain was recovered during a study of blood T cell repertoires in COVID-19. Across the whole study: Material from acute and convalescent COVID-19 was sourced from the United States, Italy and Spain. The analysed material was cDNA or gDNA that came from T cells, B-cell-depleted T cells, or PBMCs.

Authors' analysis steps: Reference gene primers were amplified, and this amplification served to estimate nucleated cell counts. TCRdb's table, derived via immunoSEQ multiplex PCR, lists solely in-frame clones and lacks some. V and J calls and clone size are given by that table; D and trimming were obtained from the DNA. The table records roughly 30,000 clones, around three quarters of them present only once. Germline CDR1 reads KGHDR; CDR2 reads SFDVKD. V was pared by 5 bases and J by 6 bases, with 6 bases of the junction left unmatched. The CDR3 covers 14 residues. Sequencing was carried out using peripheral blood. This clonotype was obtained from a man between 70 and 80 years old with acute or convalescent COVID-19. This sequence joins TRBV24-1 and TRBJ2-1, with 7 nucleotides matching TRBD1. CDR3 DNA sequence: TGTGCCACCAGTGCAGACAGGGCGGGCAATGAGCAGTTCTTC. Residues: CATSADRAGNEQFF.